This T cell receptor beta chain derives from a study of TIL therapy for anti-PD-1-resistant metastatic lung cancer. V was clipped by 4 bases and J by 4 bases; unmatched bases: 7. The CDR3 consists of 16 residues. The germline V gene has CDR1 LGHNA and CDR2 YSLEER. As for time point: pre-treatment sample, taken before nivolumab and TIL therapy. Most excised metastases sampled were pleural nodules or supraclavicular lymph nodes. Tumors were harvested before any PD-1/PD-L1 blockade. The immunoSEQ assay was v3. Libraries were sequenced to 2 million to 2.5 million read pairs (survey) or about 4.5-6 million (deep). Produced via immunoSEQ multiplex PCR; TCRdb's table is partial and in-frame only. This repertoire shows several thousand clones, approximately 80% found once; its top ten account for around 10%.

Specimen: tumor tissue, collected at baseline. The genes are TRBV4-3 and TRBJ2-3; 11 nucleotides agree with TRBD2. The receptor comes from a person between 30 and 79 years old with non-small cell lung cancer. This chain's CDR3 is CASSLLAGVGADTQYF. Here the CDR3 DNA reads TGCGCCAGCAGCCTACTAGCGGGGGTTGGGGCAGATACGCAGTATTTT.